This T cell receptor (beta chain) was sequenced during a study of T cell repertoires in cytomegalovirus infection (dated by TCRdb to the late 2010s). About the investigation overall: Donor HLA type was relevant to the analysis, because carriage of CMV infection together with the matching HLA type was indicated by public TCR beta signatures.

There are many counts of this clonotype. Its antigen is currently not known. Base qualities are not provided; no much larger clone lies one nucleotide away. Results and caveats for the whole study, not just this receptor: In the ex vivo response, HLA-C-restricted CMV-specific TCR beta clonotypes were dominant, and in two of eight donors the single most frequent clonotype came from this HLA-C-restricted group. Cumulative frequency of public TCR beta family members discriminated carriers of CMV infection plus the relevant HLA type in this cohort and an independent roughly 330-donor cohort.

Sequencing was performed on an Illumina HiSeq 1500. Using fastp at Q25 and MiXCR, TCRdb reprocessed the public reads and kept productive beta chains. Under each unique CDR3 protein, matching rows form one entry showing the most common genes and DNA. A total of nearly 550,000 distinct CDR3 sequences appear in this sample, approximately 16% of them only once. Approximately 24% of the sample goes to the ten largest clones. The trim is 8 bases for V and 4 bases for J, with a gap of 12 bases between the germline ends. CDR3 length: 13 amino acids, cysteine to phenylalanine. Solely the CDR3 DNA is kept, with 39 bases framed from the first base. As encoded in the germline V gene (reference sequence), CDR1 is SEHNR while CDR2 is FQNEAQ.

The sequence is built from TRBV7-9 and TRBJ2-1; the D element could tentatively be TRBD1 or TRBD2, as 7 bases agree for each. The sequence was obtained from a human donor in good health (CMV status not recorded). Some clones in this sample may be carry-over from other donors' samples. The sample taken for sequencing was CD8+ T cells from PBMCs. The DNA reads as follows: TGTGCCAGCGGGCAGGGGGGGTACAATGAGCAGTTCTTC. It encodes CASGQGGYNEQFF.